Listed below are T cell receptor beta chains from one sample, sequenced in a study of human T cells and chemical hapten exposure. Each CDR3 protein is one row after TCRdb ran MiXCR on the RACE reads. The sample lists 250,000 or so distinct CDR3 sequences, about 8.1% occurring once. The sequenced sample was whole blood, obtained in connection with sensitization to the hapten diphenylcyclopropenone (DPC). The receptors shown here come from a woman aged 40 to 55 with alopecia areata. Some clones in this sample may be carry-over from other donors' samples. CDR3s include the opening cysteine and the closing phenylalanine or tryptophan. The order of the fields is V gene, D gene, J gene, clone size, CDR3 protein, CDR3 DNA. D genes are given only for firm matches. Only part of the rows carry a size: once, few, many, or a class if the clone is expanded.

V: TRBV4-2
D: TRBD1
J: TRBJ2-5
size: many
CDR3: CASSLGRGQEETQYF
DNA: TGTGCCAGCAGCCTCGGCAGGGGGCAGGAAGAGACCCAGTACTTC

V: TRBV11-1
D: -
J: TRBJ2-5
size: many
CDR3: CASSLRLPATGTVETQYF
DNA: TGTGCCAGCAGCTTACGGCTGCCCGCGACAGGAACAGTGGAGACCCAGTACTTC

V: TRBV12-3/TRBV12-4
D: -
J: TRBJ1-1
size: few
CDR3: CASSLGAVNTEAFF
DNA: TGTGCCAGCAGTTTAGGGGCGGTAAACACTGAAGCTTTCTTT

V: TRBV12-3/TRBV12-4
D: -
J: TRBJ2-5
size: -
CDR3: CASSTGTPKETQYF
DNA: TGTGCCAGCAGTACCGGGACACCGAAAGAGACCCAGTACTTC

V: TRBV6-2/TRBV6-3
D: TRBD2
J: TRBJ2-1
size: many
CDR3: CASSQDLAGPDEQFF
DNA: TGTGCCAGCAGCCAAGACCTAGCGGGACCAGATGAGCAGTTCTTC

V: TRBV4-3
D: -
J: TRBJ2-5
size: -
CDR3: CASSQRDSETQYF
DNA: TGCGCCAGCAGCCAGAGGGACTCAGAGACCCAGTACTTC

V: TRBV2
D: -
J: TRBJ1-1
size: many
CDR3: CASSELENTEAFF
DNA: TGTGCCAGCAGTGAATTGGAGAACACTGAAGCTTTCTTT

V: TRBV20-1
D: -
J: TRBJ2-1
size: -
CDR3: CSARHTLRDSHNEQFF
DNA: TGCAGTGCTAGGCATACCTTACGGGACTCTCACAATGAGCAGTTCTTC

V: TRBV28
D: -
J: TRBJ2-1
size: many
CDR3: CASSLVQLAGNEQFF
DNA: TGTGCCAGCAGTTTAGTTCAACTAGCCGGCAATGAGCAGTTCTTC

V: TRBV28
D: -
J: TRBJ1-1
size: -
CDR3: CASRPDRATEAFF
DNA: TGTGCCAGCAGACCAGACAGAGCCACTGAAGCTTTCTTT

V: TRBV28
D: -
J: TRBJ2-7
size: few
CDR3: CASSRGLPYEQYF
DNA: TGTGCCAGCAGCCGCGGACTACCCTACGAGCAGTACTTC

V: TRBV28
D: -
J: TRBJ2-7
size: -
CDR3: CATTSGNLYEQYF
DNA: TGTGCCACCACATCGGGGAATCTCTACGAGCAGTACTTC

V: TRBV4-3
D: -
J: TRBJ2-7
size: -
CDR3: CASSQDQISSYEQYF
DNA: TGCGCCAGCAGCCAAGACCAGATAAGCTCCTACGAGCAGTACTTC